The entry below gives a single T cell receptor beta chain sequence along with its context. The source of the sample is a study of shared clonotypes between healthy human individuals. This table comes from immunoSEQ multiplex PCR, and its TCRdb copy is limited to in-frame clones, with some not included. The sample has just over 95,000 clones, approximately 61% seen once. V was pared by 4 bases and J by 5 bases, with 3 bases of the junction left unmatched. The CDR3 sequence is 13 residues long. Germline-derived CDR1 and CDR2 are MNHEY and SVGAGI. This receptor was obtained from a man under 40 in good health. The sequenced sample was memory CD8+ T cells sorted from blood. The subset denotes: CD45RO+ cells pooled with CCR7-negative TemRA cells. The V gene is TRBV6-5, the J gene TRBJ1-1, with TRBD1 identical over 8 bases. The CDR3 region is CASSWTGMTEAFF. CDR3 sequence (DNA): TGTGCCAGCAGTTGGACAGGGATGACTGAAGCTTTCTTT.